These 25 T cell receptor beta chains share one sample of origin, sequenced in a study of CD4 and CD8 cells across lung adenocarcinoma regions. A single record per CDR3 protein comes from TCRdb applying MiXCR to the PCR reads. This table has tens of thousands of distinct CDR3 sequences, less than 70% appearing once. Specimen: CD8+ T cells from the center of a lung tumor. The receptor set was obtained from a female donor with lung adenocarcinoma. The CD4 and CD8 labels of this study may be unreliable.

The chain combines TRBV6-5 with TRBJ2-3, with TRBD1 matching 7 bases. The CDR3 spans 14 residues. Trimming removed 6 bases from V and 4 bases from J; junction bases left unmatched: 7. CDR1 and CDR2 (germline): MNHEY, SVGAGI. CDR3: CASSYGQEADTQYF. CDR3 coding DNA: TGTGCCAGCAGCTACGGACAGGAGGCAGATACGCAGTATTTT.

This chain links TRBV6-5 with TRBJ1-2, with D possibly matching TRBD1 (5 bases). This CDR3 has 15 residues. The V end was cut by 4 bases, the J end by 3 bases, with 15 bases between. In germline, CDR1 is MNHEY, CDR2 SVGAGI. CDR3 protein: CASSSPTMGDYGYTF. As DNA, the CDR3 is TGTGCCAGCAGTTCCCCGACGATGGGGGACTATGGCTACACCTTC.

The J gene is TRBJ2-4, the V gene TRBV7-2, with a tentative D call TRBD2 (6 bases). With 3 bases removed from V and 13 bases from J, the gap between germline ends came to 19 bases. The V gene's germline CDR1 is SGHTA and CDR2 FQGNSA. The CDR3 length is 14 residues. This chain's CDR3 is CASSFGTDTYTQYF. The CDR3 DNA reads as TGTGCCAGCAGCTTCGGGACTGATACCTACACGCAGTACTTC.

V gene TRBV3-1 combines with J gene TRBJ2-1; perhaps TRBD2 as D (5 bases). CDR1 is LGHDT and CDR2 is YNNKEL in the germline V gene (reference sequence). Trimming took 0 bases from V and 2 from J, leaving 14 bases between them. The CDR3 is 17 amino acids. The CDR3, as DNA: TGTGCCAGCAGCCAAGAACCCTTCTCGAGGGCCTACAATGAGCAGTTCTTC. This encodes CASSQEPFSRAYNEQFF.

There are a few counts of this clonotype. One end of the junction fails to match germline, which may point to a read error. This rearrangement joins TRBV27 to TRBJ2-3, with unresolved D. Germline-derived CDR1 and CDR2 are MNHEY and SMNVEV (reference sequence). This CDR3 has 11 residues. The CDR3 region is CAGGHPETQYF. CDR3 nucleotides: TGTGCCGGCGGTCATCCAGAGACGCAGTACTTT.

The chain has TRBV6-1 and TRBJ1-1, with 9 positions matching TRBD1. J gave up 5 bases and V 7 bases, and 5 bases lay outside the gene matches. The CDR3 runs 13 residues. CDR1 is MNHNS and CDR2 is SASEGT in the germline V gene. The CDR3 region has the DNA TGTGCCAGCACCTCACAGGGGGCAACTGAAGCTTTCTTT. This gives the protein CASTSQGATEAFF.

Note on this clonotype: A much larger clone differs from this one at a single base, so this may be a read error. The chain uses TRBV7-2 and TRBJ2-1; D might be TRBD1 (5 bases). Germline V gene sequence: CDR1 SGHTA, CDR2 FQGNSA. The CDR3 runs 12 residues. Trimming stripped 5 bases from V and 10 bases from J, with 12 bases between. CDR3 residues: CASSRRWGEQFF. CDR3 nucleotides: TGTGCCAGCAGCCGTCGGTGGGGCGAGCAGTTCTTC.

This clonotype was observed once. The junction shows a germline mismatch at one end, possibly a read error. The rearrangement joins TRBV5-1 to TRBJ2-5, with D possibly matching TRBD2 (7 bases). The CDR3 covers 14 residues. The germline V gene has CDR1 SGHRS and CDR2 YFSETQ. The CDR3 loop is CAGRGGRGEETQYF. The CDR3 nucleotides are TGCGCGGGGAGGGGGGGACGGGGGGAAGAGACCCAGTATTTC.

This clonotype was counted many times. V is TRBV11-3 and J is TRBJ2-1; D is tentatively TRBD1 or TRBD2 (5 bases each). The germline CDR1 and CDR2 sequences are SGHNT and YENEEA. V shed 4 bases and J shed 5 bases, with 9 bases lying between them. CDR3 length equals 13 residues. For the CDR3, the DNA is TGTGCCAGCAGCTCGGGACCAAACAATGAGCAGTTCTTC. It specifies CASSSGPNNEQFF.

This clonotype is medium-sized in the sample. The chain uses TRBV12-3 or TRBV12-4 and TRBJ2-1, with 14 bases that match TRBD2. V was pared by 6 bases and J by 6 bases, with 13 bases of the junction left unmatched. This CDR3 contains 18 residues. As DNA, the CDR3 is TGTGCCAGCAGGGGGCTTCAGGGACTAGCGGGAGACACCAATGAGCAGTTCTTC. This codes for CASRGLQGLAGDTNEQFF.

This clonotype showed up many times. The V gene is TRBV27, the J gene TRBJ1-1; D remains unclear. The CDR3 runs 13 residues. The V gene lost 6 bases and the J gene lost 3 bases, with 11 bases spanning the gap. In germline, CDR1 is MNHEY, CDR2 SMNVEV (reference sequence). CDR3: CASRRTEDTEAFF. In nucleotides, the CDR3 is TGTGCCAGCAGGCGGACCGAAGACACTGAAGCTTTCTTT.

V and J are TRBV14 and TRBJ2-5; D gene uncertain. Trimming cost V 3 bases and J 7 bases, with 6 bases left between them. This CDR3 has 11 amino acids. Germline V CDR1 and CDR2: SGHDN, FVKESK. CDR3 sequence reads: CASSQRGTQYF. CDR3 nucleotide sequence: TGTGCCAGCAGCCAGAGAGGGACCCAGTACTTC.

The chain recombines TRBV6-5 with TRBJ1-2; TRBD1 aligns across 7 bases. The length of the CDR3 is 14 residues. The V gene's germline CDR1 is MNHEY and CDR2 SVGAGI. V shed 1 base, J shed 4 bases, and the junction held 3 bases outside the gene matches. CDR3: CASSYYRGSYGYTF. For the CDR3, the DNA is TGTGCCAGCAGTTACTACAGGGGAAGCTATGGCTACACCTTC.

In its sample, this clonotype ranks as medium-sized. The rearrangement uses TRBV6-5 and TRBJ2-1, with TRBD1 matching 8 bases. The DNA matches TRBJ2-7 better at its end, which makes the J call doubtful. The CDR3 runs 14 residues. From germline, CDR1 is MNHEY and CDR2 SVGAGI. In nucleotides, the CDR3 is TGTGCCAGCAGTTCCCGGGACAGGTTCTACGAGCAGTACGTC. Protein sequence: CASSSRDRFYEQYV.

The chain joins TRBV10-3 to TRBJ2-1; 10 bases line up with TRBD2. The CDR3 contains 14 residues. Per germline, CDR1 ENHRY and CDR2 SYGVKD. The junction had 7 bases not matched to a gene; V was cut back by 10 bases and J by 4 bases. In DNA, the CDR3 is TGTGCCACCCGGAGCGGGAGGGATTACAATGAGCAGTTCTTC. Protein: CATRSGRDYNEQFF.

This clonotype has a single count. V is TRBV10-1 and J is TRBJ2-4; TRBD1 matches at 7 bases. Germline V lookup: CDR1 WNHNN, CDR2 SYGVQD (reference sequence). V lost 10 bases, J lost 13 bases, and 16 bases stayed unmatched. This CDR3 comprises 13 residues. The CDR3, as DNA: TGCGCCACCGCAGGGGGTGACAAAAATATGCAGTACTTC. This codes for CATAGGDKNMQYF.

This clonotype has only a few counts. At one of its ends the junction is not consistent with the germline gene, which may arise from a read error. This CDR3 is CASSFQGPYNEQLF. Here the CDR3 DNA reads TGTGCCAGCAGTTTCCAGGGGCCGTACAATGAGCAGCTCTTC. The chain has TRBV12-3 or TRBV12-4 and TRBJ2-1, with a tentative D call TRBD1 (6 bases). There are 14 residues in the CDR3.

A word on this clonotype: A much larger clone lies one base from this, so it may be a read error. This rearrangement joins TRBV10-1 to TRBJ2-1, with D tentatively TRBD2 (6 bases). The J call could be wrong; TRBJ2-7 is a better fit for the DNA end. Germline V lookup: CDR1 WNHNN, CDR2 SYGVQD (reference sequence). CDR3 length equals 13 residues. The CDR3 loop reads CASSESGRNEQYF. CDR3 in DNA: TGCGCCAGCAGTGAGTCGGGGAGGAATGAGCAGTACTTC.

The rearrangement uses TRBV4-1 and TRBJ2-4, with a weak D call TRBD2 (7 bases). The CDR3 length is 17 residues. V was cut by 4 bases and J by 0 bases, with 16 bases left in between. The germline gives CDR1 MGHRA, CDR2 YSYEKL. CDR3 amino acids: CASSPRWGGQAKNIQYF. CDR3 coding DNA: TGCGCCAGCAGCCCCCGTTGGGGGGGCCAAGCCAAAAACATTCAGTACTTC.

This clonotype was found a few times. The chain recombines TRBV4-1 with TRBJ2-1, with 8 bases lining up with TRBD2. The CDR3 sequence is 18 residues long. Germline V gives CDR1 MGHRA, CDR2 YSYEKL. Unmatched junction bases numbered 11, after V lost 0 bases and J lost 4 bases. This chain's CDR3 is CASSQDHTSGGLYNEQFF. The CDR3, as DNA: TGCGCCAGCAGCCAAGACCACACGAGCGGGGGACTGTACAATGAGCAGTTCTTC.

This clonotype was seen repeatedly, ten times or more. The genes are TRBV27 and TRBJ2-3; the D is unclear. CDR1 and CDR2 (germline): MNHEY, SMNVEV (reference sequence). V was cut by 2 bases and J by 3 bases, with 9 bases left in between. This CDR3 spans 14 amino acids. Written as DNA, the CDR3 is TGTGCCAGCAGTTTAAGACCGAGGACAGATACGCAGTATTTT. It codes for CASSLRPRTDTQYF.

In the case of this clonotype: Germline and junction disagree at one end, which may indicate a read error. The J gene is TRBJ2-4, the V gene TRBV10-2; 9 nucleotides line up with TRBD1. The germline V gene encodes CDR1 WSHSY and CDR2 SAAADI. CDR3 size: 14 residues. In DNA, the CDR3 is TGCCGCAGCAGCCGGACAGGGGCCAAAGACACGCAGTATTTC. It yields the protein CRSSRTGAKDTQYF.

This clonotype was seen only a few times. The chain has TRBV12-3 or TRBV12-4 and TRBJ2-1; no reliable D call. V lost 3 bases, J lost 10 bases, and 13 bases lay in between. The CDR3 is 13 residues long. The CDR3 nucleotides are TGTGCCAGCAGTTTTCTTAGCTCCTACGAGCAGTTCTTC. Translation: CASSFLSSYEQFF.

As for this clonotype: The conserved phenylalanine or tryptophan is not found at the CDR3 terminus, so this likely reflects a read error. This chain joins TRBV5-1 and TRBJ2-5; 7 positions agree with TRBD2. CDR1 is SGHRS, CDR2 YFSETQ, per germline. The CDR3 extends over 14 amino acids. The CDR3 nucleotides read TGCGCCAGCGGCTTCTCTAGCGGACAAGAGACCCAGTACTCC. The encoded protein is CASGFSSGQETQYS.

The chain has TRBV25-1 and TRBJ2-1; 9 positions agree with TRBD2. The trim removed 6 bases at V and 2 bases at J, leaving 5 bases unmatched. CDR1 MGHDK and CDR2 SYGVNS come from the germline V gene. The CDR3 totals 15 residues. The CDR3 bases are TGTGCCAGCAGAAGAGCGGGAGGAGCCTACAATGAGCAGTTCTTC. It translates to CASRRAGGAYNEQFF.